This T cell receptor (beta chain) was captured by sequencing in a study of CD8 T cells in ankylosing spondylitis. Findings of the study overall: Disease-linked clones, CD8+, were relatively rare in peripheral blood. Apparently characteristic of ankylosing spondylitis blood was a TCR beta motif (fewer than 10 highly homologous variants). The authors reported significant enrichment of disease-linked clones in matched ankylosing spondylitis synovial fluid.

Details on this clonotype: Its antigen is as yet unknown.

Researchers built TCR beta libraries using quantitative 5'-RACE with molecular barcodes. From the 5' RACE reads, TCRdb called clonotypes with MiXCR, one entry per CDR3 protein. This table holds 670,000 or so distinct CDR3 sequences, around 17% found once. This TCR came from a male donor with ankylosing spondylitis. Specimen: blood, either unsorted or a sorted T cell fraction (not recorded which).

CDR3 DNA sequence: TGCAGCGTAATAGACACCTACTCTGGAAACACCATATATTTT. Residues: CSVIDTYSGNTIYF. The chain links TRBV29-1 to TRBJ1-3; no definite D call. CDR1 is SQVTM, CDR2 ANQGSEA, per germline. V shed 6 bases and J shed 0 bases, with 12 bases lying between them. This CDR3 spans 14 amino acids.